This is a list of T cell receptor beta chains from one sample in a study of T cells in Graves' hyperthyroidism and ophthalmopathy. Using its own MiXCR run on the multiplex PCR reads, TCRdb lists one record per CDR3 protein. The data contain around 610,000 distinct CDR3 sequences, approximately 14% of them singletons. Sequenced material: blood. All receptors derive from a woman in her thirties or forties with Graves' ophthalmopathy. Each CDR3 is given with its conserved first and last residue. D genes are given only for firm matches. Rows give clone size only sometimes, using once, few, many, or a class for an expanded clone.

J | D | V | size | CDR3 | DNA
TRBJ1-1 | - | TRBV7-2 | many | CASSLAGSPTEAFF | TGTGCCAGCAGCTTAGCTGGTTCCCCAACTGAAGCTTTCTTT
TRBJ2-3 | TRBD2 | TRBV12-3/TRBV12-4 | few | CASSFHRTSGTDTQYF | TGTGCCAGCAGTTTCCACAGGACTAGCGGCACAGATACGCAGTATTTT
TRBJ1-1 | TRBD1 | TRBV12-3/TRBV12-4 | - | CASTSDRGTEAFF | TGTGCCAGCACCTCGGACAGGGGGACTGAAGCTTTCTTT
TRBJ1-1 | - | TRBV19 | many | CASSIYGRESTEAFF | TGTGCCAGTAGTATTTACGGCAGGGAGAGCACTGAAGCTTTCTTT
TRBJ1-1 | - | TRBV7-9 | - | CASSSSRASNTEAFF | TGTGCCAGCAGCTCCTCCCGGGCCTCGAACACTGAAGCTTTCTTT
TRBJ2-7 | - | TRBV14 | many | CASSQMHGFNYEQYF | TGTGCCAGCAGCCAAATGCACGGCTTCAACTACGAGCAGTACTTC
TRBJ2-7 | - | TRBV6-5 | - | CASSYSGGGSYEQYF | TGTGCCAGCAGTTATTCGGGGGGCGGGAGTTACGAGCAGTACTTC
TRBJ2-7 | - | TRBV6-1 | - | CASSEASLYEQYF | TGTGCCAGCAGTGAAGCTTCCCTTTACGAGCAGTACTTC
TRBJ2-2 | TRBD1 | TRBV7-2 | - | CASSRDRGYGELFF | TGTGCCAGCAGCCGGGACAGGGGTTACGGGGAGCTGTTTTTT
TRBJ2-7 | TRBD2 | TRBV28 | many | CASIVPGLGEQYF | TGTGCCAGCATCGTACCGGGACTAGGTGAGCAGTACTTC
TRBJ2-7 | - | TRBV11-2 | many | CASSLRTAGYEQYF | TGTGCCAGCAGCTTGAGGACAGCGGGGTACGAGCAGTACTTC
TRBJ1-5 | TRBD1 | TRBV12-3/TRBV12-4 | many | CASREDRGHNQPQHF | TGTGCCAGCAGGGAGGACAGGGGGCACAATCAGCCCCAGCATTTT
TRBJ1-2 | - | TRBV6-1 | many | CASNQGGGYTF | TGTGCCAGCAACCAGGGAGGGGGCTACACCTTC
TRBJ2-5 | TRBD1 | TRBV6-1 | many | CASSRTGGAETQYF | TGTGCCAGCAGTAGAACAGGGGGTGCAGAGACCCAGTACTTC
TRBJ1-1 | TRBD1 | TRBV6-2/TRBV6-3 | many | CASSLPGQLEAFF | TGTGCCAGCAGTCTACCGGGACAGCTTGAAGCTTTCTTT
TRBJ1-1 | - | TRBV2 | many | CASSEGGSEAFF | TGTGCCAGCAGTGAAGGGGGGTCTGAAGCTTTCTTT
TRBJ2-7 | - | TRBV20-1 | many | CSARGKFGPEQYF | TGCAGTGCTAGAGGAAAATTCGGGCCCGAGCAGTACTTC
TRBJ1-1 | - | TRBV6-1 | many | CASSEMDTEAFF | TGTGCCAGCAGTGAAATGGACACTGAAGCTTTCTTT
TRBJ1-5 | - | TRBV30 | many | CAWSEKLRDQPQHF | TGTGCCTGGAGTGAAAAACTCCGGGATCAGCCCCAGCATTTT
TRBJ2-2 | - | TRBV12-3/TRBV12-4 | few | CASSLWATNTGELFF | TGTGCCAGCAGTTTGTGGGCAACGAACACCGGGGAGCTGTTTTTT
TRBJ2-7 | TRBD2 | TRBV28 | once | CASRELATYEQYF | TGTGCCAGCCGCGAACTAGCGACCTACGAGCAGTACTTC
TRBJ2-5 | TRBD2 | TRBV4-2 | - | CASSNGLGGLAGSGETQYF | TGTGCCAGCAGCAATGGATTGGGGGGACTAGCGGGAAGTGGTGAGACCCAGTACTTC
TRBJ1-1 | - | TRBV29-1 | many | CSVRQVLNTEAFF | TGCAGCGTTAGACAGGTCCTGAACACTGAAGCTTTCTTT
TRBJ1-2 | TRBD1 | TRBV29-1 | many | CSVVTGKNYGYTF | TGCAGCGTTGTGACAGGGAAAAACTATGGCTACACCTTC
TRBJ2-7 | TRBD2 | TRBV28 | many | CASSHGTSGSYEQYF | TGTGCCAGCAGTCACGGGACTAGCGGGAGCTACGAGCAGTACTTC
TRBJ2-7 | - | TRBV12-3/TRBV12-4 | many | CASSIVGPSYEQYF | TGTGCCAGCAGCATCGTGGGGCCCTCCTACGAGCAGTACTTC
TRBJ2-7 | TRBD2 | TRBV7-8 | many | CASSPGTSGRLYEQYF | TGTGCCAGCAGCCCCGGGACTAGCGGGAGATTGTACGAGCAGTACTTC
TRBJ1-1 | - | TRBV6-5 | many | CASSYERSTEAFF | TGTGCCAGCAGTTATGAGAGGAGTACTGAAGCTTTCTTT
TRBJ1-1 | - | TRBV6-5 | many | CASSYSARHRNTEAFF | TGTGCCAGCAGTTACTCGGCCCGGCACAGGAACACTGAAGCTTTCTTT
TRBJ1-3 | TRBD1 | TRBV6-1 | many | CASSEAGGYGNTIYF | TGTGCCAGCAGTGAAGCAGGGGGCTATGGAAACACCATATATTTT
TRBJ2-5 | TRBD2 | TRBV7-2 | many | CASSLDLAEETQYF | TGTGCCAGCAGCTTAGACCTAGCGGAAGAGACCCAGTACTTC
TRBJ2-5 | - | TRBV5-1 | many | CASSLWGDNQETQYF | TGCGCCAGCAGCCTTTGGGGGGACAACCAAGAGACCCAGTACTTC
TRBJ1-2 | TRBD1 | TRBV6-5 | - | CASSYTGGGNYGYTF | TGTGCCAGCAGTTATACAGGGGGCGGTAACTATGGCTACACCTTC
TRBJ2-5 | - | TRBV3-1 | many | CASSPGAASTRTQYF | TGTGCCAGCAGCCCTGGAGCAGCCTCGACGCGGACCCAGTACTTC
TRBJ2-5 | TRBD2 | TRBV5-1 | - | CASSTRPGEETSGQETQYF | TGCGCCAGCAGCACACGGCCTGGCGAGGAGACTAGCGGCCAAGAGACCCAGTACTTC
TRBJ1-2 | - | TRBV7-9 | many | CASSFPGVGYTF | TGTGCCAGCAGCTTCCCCGGGGTTGGCTACACCTTC
TRBJ1-1 | TRBD1 | TRBV11-1 | few | CASSLLPGQGMTEAFF | TGTGCCAGCAGCCTCCTTCCGGGACAGGGGATGACTGAAGCTTTCTTT
TRBJ2-7 | TRBD2 | TRBV5-1 | many | CASSLGPSGSGEQYF | TGCGCCAGCAGCTTGGGCCCTAGCGGGAGTGGTGAGCAGTACTTC
TRBJ2-2 | TRBD2 | TRBV2 | many | CASQGLGDGELFF | TGTGCCAGCCAAGGACTAGGAGACGGGGAGCTGTTTTTT
TRBJ2-7 | TRBD2 | TRBV7-8 | - | CASSLRTSGRVSHEQYF | TGTGCCAGCAGCCTCAGGACTAGCGGGAGAGTCTCCCACGAGCAGTACTTC
TRBJ1-1 | - | TRBV3-1 | many | CASSPRQEWNTEAFF | TGTGCCAGCAGCCCACGACAGGAATGGAACACTGAAGCTTTCTTT
TRBJ2-7 | TRBD1 | TRBV5-1 | many | CASSAGQAATLRYEQYF | TGCGCCAGCAGCGCGGGACAGGCCGCTACCCTTCGCTACGAGCAGTACTTC
TRBJ2-2 | - | TRBV6-1 | many | CASSGLSGFPGELFF | TGTGCCAGCAGTGGCCTCTCGGGTTTCCCGGGGGAGCTGTTTTTT
TRBJ1-2 | - | TRBV27 | many | CASSLVSRRNYGYTF | TGTGCCAGCAGTTTAGTATCCCGGAGGAACTATGGCTACACCTTC
TRBJ2-7 | TRBD2 | TRBV20-1 | many | CSATASGFSYEQYF | TGCAGTGCGACCGCTAGCGGGTTCTCCTACGAGCAGTACTTC
TRBJ2-7 | - | TRBV4-1 | many | CASSQDYLYEQYF | TGCGCCAGCAGCCAAGACTACCTCTACGAGCAGTACTTC
TRBJ2-5 | - | TRBV6-5 | - | CASSYDPSETQYF | TGTGCCAGCAGTTATGATCCGTCCGAGACCCAGTACTTC
TRBJ1-5 | TRBD1 | TRBV19 | many | CASTFRGRGNQPQHF | TGTGCCAGTACCTTCAGGGGGCGAGGGAATCAGCCCCAGCATTTT
TRBJ1-3 | - | TRBV6-1 | many | CASSQSGSSGNTIYF | TGTGCCAGCAGCCAATCAGGGAGCTCCGGAAACACCATATATTTT
TRBJ2-2 | - | TRBV7-3 | many | CASSAGRGTGELFF | TGTGCCAGCAGCGCCGGGAGAGGAACCGGGGAGCTGTTTTTT
TRBJ2-7 | - | TRBV15 | - | CATSRGSRDEQYF | TGTGCCACCAGCAGAGGTTCCCGGGACGAGCAGTACTTC